These 8 T cell receptor beta chains share one sample of origin, sequenced in a study of beta chain features in type 1 diabetes. cDNA synthesis used the whole RNA isolate, giving expressed TCRB sequences. Only in-frame clones appear in the TCRdb table, and some are missing; sequencing was by immunoSEQ multiplex PCR. The sample consists of around 150,000 clones, around 63% of them appearing once. These receptors' targets are unknown. Study outcomes and limitations: When Type 1 diabetes patients were examined, their TCRB CDR3s proved moderately but significantly shorter in all four CD4+ subsets.

Sequenced material: naive CD4+ T cells from blood. All receptors come from a man aged 25 to 40 with type 1 diabetes.

This CDR3 is CASSSTLGRETQYF. The CDR3, as DNA: TGCGCCAGCAGCTCGACATTAGGAAGGGAGACCCAGTACTTC. The chain is built from TRBV5-1 and TRBJ2-5, with D hard to call. Germline loops: CDR1 SGHRS, CDR2 YFSETQ. The CDR3 spans 14 residues. The germline V and J ends were trimmed by 3 bases and 5 bases, with 14 bases remaining between them.

The chain recombines TRBV4-3 with TRBJ1-2, with D possibly matching TRBD1 (5 bases). Germline loops: CDR1 LGHNA, CDR2 YSLEER. CDR3 length: 15 residues. V was shortened by 1 base and J by 8 bases, with 17 bases between the two germline ends. Written as DNA, the CDR3 is TGCGCCAGCAGCCAAGCCACCACCAGGGTAGGAGGCTACACCTTC. Protein sequence: CASSQATTRVGGYTF.

J is TRBJ2-2 and V is TRBV9; the match to TRBD2 covers 10 bases. The germline V gene encodes CDR1 SGDLS and CDR2 YYNGEE. This CDR3 region has 16 residues. Trimming took 2 bases from V and 3 from J; bases not matched to a gene: 4. This CDR3 reads CASSVSGTSDTGELFF. For the CDR3, the DNA is TGTGCCAGCAGCGTCTCCGGGACTAGCGACACCGGGGAGCTGTTTTTT. Full variable domain (missing parts from reference TRBV9 and TRBJ2-2): DSGVTQTPKHLITATGQRVTLRCSPRSGDLSVYWYQQSLDQGLQFLIQYYNGEERAKGNILERFSAQQFPDLHSELNLSSLELGDSALYFCASSVSGTSDTGELFFGEGSRLTVL.

This clone was seen only once. V and J are TRBV18 and TRBJ2-3; D possibly corresponds to TRBD1 (6 bases). This CDR3 comprises 16 residues. Germline loops: CDR1 KGHSH, CDR2 LQKENI. Trimming removed 0 bases from V and 2 bases from J, with 12 bases in between. The DNA for the CDR3 is TGTGCCAGCTCACCACCCTCAGGGGCGATCACAGATACGCAGTATTTT. This codes for CASSPPSGAITDTQYF. The variable domain in full, with the rest retrieved from reference TRBV18 and TRBJ2-3, is NAGVMQNPRHLVRRRGQEARLRCSPMKGHSHVYWYRQLPEEGLKFMVYLQKENIIDESGMPKERFSAEFPKEGPSILRIQQVVRGDSAAYFCASSPPSGAITDTQYFGPGTRLTVL.

This clone was seen more than once but under ten times. The chain employs TRBV10-3 and TRBJ1-4, with D unclear. Germline loops: CDR1 ENHRY, CDR2 SYGVKD. Trimming removed 0 bases from V and 0 bases from J, with 11 bases in between. The CDR3 consists of 17 residues. The CDR3 region has the DNA TGTGCCATCAGTGAGTCCCGGGGATTCGCAACTAATGAAAAACTGTTTTTT. It encodes CAISESRGFATNEKLFF.

This clone occurred a few times. The genes are TRBV10-3 and TRBJ1-3; D is uncertain. V lost 4 bases and J 3 bases, leaving 1 base between the germline ends. CDR1 and CDR2 (germline): ENHRY, SYGVKD. The CDR3 covers 11 residues. The CDR3 region is CAISGGNTIYF. In DNA, the CDR3 is TGTGCCATCAGTGGTGGAAACACCATATATTTT.

The rearrangement links TRBV7-2 to TRBJ1-2; D is unresolved. This CDR3 has 15 amino acids. From germline, CDR1 is SGHTA and CDR2 FQGNSA. The V end lost 4 bases, the J end lost 6 bases, and 18 bases lay between the germline ends. This CDR3 is CASSSRAPSRDGYTF. DNA of the CDR3: TGTGCCAGCAGCTCCCGGGCCCCCTCGCGTGATGGCTACACCTTC.

This chain connects TRBV19 to TRBJ1-1; no clear D. The CDR3 has 14 residues. Germline CDR1 is LNHDA and CDR2 is SQIVND (reference sequence). The V gene lost 5 bases and the J gene lost 0 bases, with 10 bases spanning the gap. The CDR3 here is CASSSQILNTEAFF. The CDR3 DNA is TGTGCCAGTAGTTCACAGATTTTGAACACTGAAGCTTTCTTT.